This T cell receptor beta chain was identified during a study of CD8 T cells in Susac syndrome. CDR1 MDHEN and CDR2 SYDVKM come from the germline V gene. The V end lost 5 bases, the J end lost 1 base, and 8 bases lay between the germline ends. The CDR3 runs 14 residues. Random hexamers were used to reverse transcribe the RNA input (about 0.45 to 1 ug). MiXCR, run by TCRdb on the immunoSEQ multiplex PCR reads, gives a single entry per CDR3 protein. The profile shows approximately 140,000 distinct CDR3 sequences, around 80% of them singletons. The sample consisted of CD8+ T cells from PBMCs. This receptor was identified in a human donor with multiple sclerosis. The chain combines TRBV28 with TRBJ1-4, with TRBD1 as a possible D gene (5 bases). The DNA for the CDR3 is TGTGCCAGCAGTCCGACAGTAACTAATGAAAAACTGTTTTTT. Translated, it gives CASSPTVTNEKLFF.